What follows is one T cell receptor (beta chain) and its context. The antigen remains undetermined. TCRdb ran MiXCR on the reads and lists one entry per CDR3 protein. The sample includes approximately 990,000 distinct CDR3 sequences, around 31% of them seen just once. This sample was taken from a study of T cell repertoires in cytomegalovirus infection. Whole-study findings and limits: Predominance within the ex vivo response was attributable to HLA-C-restricted CMV-specific TCR beta clonotypes.

V lost 5 bases and J lost 7; bases outside the gene matches: 16. Germline CDR1 is SGHVS and CDR2 is FQNEAQ. This CDR3 region has 16 residues. This clonotype was sampled from a human donor in good health (CMV status not recorded). Some clones in this sample may be carry-over from other donors' samples. This chain uses TRBV7-8 with TRBJ1-2, with TRBD1 identical over 7 bases. The sequencing here drew on cultured CD8+ T cells from PBMCs, taken from culture after CMV antigen stimulation. The DNA of the CDR3 is TGTGCCAGCAGCCCTTTTCTGGGACAGCGAGTCAGTGGCTACACCTTC. It encodes CASSPFLGQRVSGYTF.